This T cell receptor (beta chain) was recovered during a study of T cells in tuberculosis (dated by TCRdb to the late 2010s). In the study overall: In the study, CD1B tetramers and high-throughput TCR immunosequencing were combined to characterize T cells specific for the mycobacterial lipid antigen glucose monomycolate (GMM). PBMC from patients with active tuberculosis were archived either before the start of standard anti-tuberculosis treatment or within 7 days of starting that treatment. In a South African clinical cohort, IGRA-negative adolescents, IGRA-positive adolescents with latent tuberculosis and adults with active tuberculosis were compared, with ten people in each group. Study-level results and caveats: Using GEM motif frequencies, a classifier achieved about 70% accuracy, whereas a classifier built on the diverse GMM-specific repertoire got to under 90% accuracy (AUROC about 0.9). Smaller NN-distances were partly driven by shorter CDR3-alpha lengths in active tuberculosis patients, and statistical significance was not reached for the TCR-beta difference. Compared with IGRA-negative controls, TCR-alpha repertoires from active tuberculosis had smaller mean NN-distances to GMM-specific TCRs, which suggests clonal expansion of these TCRs. Which clinical samples got chosen depended on the availability of cryopreserved specimens, and the active tuberculosis cases were adults, whereas the controls were adolescents.

The sample's time point label, decoded: new active TB diagnosis, blood taken before or within 7 days of starting treatment. Patients with active tuberculosis were defined as newly diagnosed, HIV-seronegative South African adults aged 18 years or older. Confirmation of active tuberculosis was obtained by positive sputum smear microscopy and/or positive M. tuberculosis culture. Unsorted cryopreserved PBMC were immunosequenced, covering on average roughly 100,000 T cells per clinical donor. Turning to this clone: The target of this receptor is not known. No base qualities exist here, and no much larger clone lies one base off it.

The germline V gene (reference sequence) yields LNHDA for CDR1 and SQIVND for CDR2. The CDR3 holds 13 amino acids from the cysteine to the phenylalanine. Only CDR3 DNA is held: 39 bases, read in frame from base 1. V and J are truncated by 6 bases and 6 bases respectively, leaving an intervening sequence of 15 bases. TCR libraries were generated with the immunoSEQ multiplex PCR assay, using TCR-beta and/or TCR-alpha/delta assays for each sample. The amplified TCR libraries were sequenced on the Illumina high-throughput platform. On the study's bioinformatics: Clustering and dimensionality reduction relied on pairwise TCRdist distances among GMM-specific receptors from T cells that were either sorted ex vivo or expanded in vitro. The score assigned to each clinical repertoire was mean NN-distance, meaning the average TCRdist to the nearest 10% of tetramer-positive reference sequences. GEM TCR motif frequency was calculated as the fraction of unique TCRs that matched known GEM sequences in V/J usage and CDR3 length. Active tuberculosis was classified by linear discriminant analysis with leave-one-out cross-validation, implemented in scikit-learn. Sourced from immuneACCESS, this table was stored by TCRdb with only in-frame sequences that have V and J called. A share of the clones is absent; for the studies checked, an unresolved V gene accounts for under half, and the remainder has no known explanation. That table is the source of V, J and clone size, and D and trimming were worked out from the DNA. The sample records roughly 30,000 clones, more than 75% of which are singletons. About 5% of the sample goes to the ten largest clones.

The sequencing here drew on PBMCs, taken at tuberculosis diagnosis. The rearranged segments are TRBV19 and TRBJ2-7; the D gene is not confidently resolved. The TCR originated in an adult with tuberculosis. The base sequence is TGTGCCAGTAGCAGAAATCATTGGAGCGAGCAGTACTTC. It specifies CASSRNHWSEQYF.